The T cell receptor (beta chain) under discussion was sequenced for a study of long-term antiretroviral therapy in people with HIV. Study-level findings and limits: Absence of data on ART adherence, viral resistance or therapy changes was noted. The data indicate that diversity increased after ART but remained below transplant donor controls.

With respect to this clone: Antigen: not known.

The germline V gene has CDR1 MGHRA and CDR2 YSYEKL. The CDR3 runs to 14 residues. Trimming shortened V by 4 bases and J by 6 bases, and 15 bases separated the two germline ends. With survey level as its setting, the immunoSEQ assay was v3.0. Sequencing used immunoSEQ multiplex PCR; TCRdb keeps in-frame clones, though not all of them. This table holds around 21,000 clones, roughly 80% found once. The sample here was unsorted PBMCs, taken 0.2 years after starting antiretroviral therapy. The V and J genes are TRBV4-1 and TRBJ1-1; tentatively, D is TRBD1 (5 bases). This receptor was obtained from a woman in her 30s with HIV. CDR3 DNA: TGCGCCAGCAGCCTTACTGGGGGTTACGCTGAAGCTTTCTTT. This translates into CASSLTGGYAEAFF.